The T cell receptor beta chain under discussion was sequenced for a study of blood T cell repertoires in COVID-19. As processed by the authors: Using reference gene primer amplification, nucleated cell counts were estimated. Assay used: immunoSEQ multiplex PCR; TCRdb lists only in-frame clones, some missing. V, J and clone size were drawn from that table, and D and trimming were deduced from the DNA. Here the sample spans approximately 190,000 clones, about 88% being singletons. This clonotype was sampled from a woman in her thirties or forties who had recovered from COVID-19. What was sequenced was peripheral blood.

The CDR3 reads CASSPFLGGELFF. In DNA form, the CDR3 reads TGTGCCAGCAGCCCCTTCCTCGGCGGGGAGCTGTTTTTT. V gene TRBV6-5 combines with J gene TRBJ2-2; D not resolved. Trimming stripped 6 bases from V and 7 bases from J, with 12 bases between. Germline-derived CDR1 and CDR2 are MNHEY and SVGAGI. The CDR3 is 13 amino acids.